Here is one TCR beta chain with its context. What it recognizes is unknown. A J-beta primer mix and a sample-barcoded 5' primer were used in a second PCR of about 7 to 12 cycles. Every molecule of cDNA carried a tag from a template-switch adaptor with 12 random nucleotides. Each CDR3 protein gets one entry after TCRdb re-called the 5' RACE reads with MiXCR. The data show roughly 800,000 distinct CDR3 sequences, nearly 60% seen once. This CDR3 is 16 amino acids long. Germline lookup yields CDR1 DFQATT and CDR2 SNEGSKA (reference sequence). The ends lost 8 bases at V and 1 base at J; junction bases unmatched: 9. This sample stems from a study of blood T cells in healthy people across ages. Study-level background: About one barcoded beta molecule per two T cells was captured by template switching. Study findings and constraints: Long-lived and aged donors differed, with more naive CD4+ cells and higher diversity in the long-lived.

Material for sequencing was blood. The chain combines TRBV20-1 with TRBJ2-1, with 12 bases lining up with TRBD2. The clonotype originates from a man aged 25-40 years in good health. CDR3 amino acids: CSLNPGTSGSYNEQFF. CDR3 DNA: TGCAGTCTTAATCCCGGGACTAGCGGGTCCTACAATGAGCAGTTCTTC.